This T cell receptor (beta chain) was documented in a study of T cells after yellow fever vaccination. Study-level findings and limits: Subsequent booster samples again held most clones from primary vaccination (less than 98% CD4, roughly 88% CD8).

A remark on this clonotype: Its antigen remains unknown.

Germline V lookup: CDR1 MNHEY, CDR2 SVGEGT. V lost 2 bases and J 0 bases, leaving 13 bases between the germline ends. This CDR3 region has 16 residues. Production of TCR cDNA was by 5'RACE template switching, which also added a universal primer site and UMIs. MiXCR, run by TCRdb on the 5' RACE reads, gives a single entry per CDR3 protein. The sample carries 250,000 to 300,000 distinct CDR3 sequences, around 10% recorded once. The rearrangement joins TRBV6-2 or TRBV6-3 to TRBJ1-1, with D tentatively TRBD1 (6 bases). Sequenced here: CD4+ T cells sorted from PBMCs, sampled 5 days after the yellow fever booster vaccination. The TCR originated in a man aged 18 to 30 who received the YFV17D yellow fever vaccine. CDR3 in DNA: TGTGCCAGCAGTTACACCCAGGGGAGAGTGAACACTGAAGCTTTCTTT. Its protein is CASSYTQGRVNTEAFF.